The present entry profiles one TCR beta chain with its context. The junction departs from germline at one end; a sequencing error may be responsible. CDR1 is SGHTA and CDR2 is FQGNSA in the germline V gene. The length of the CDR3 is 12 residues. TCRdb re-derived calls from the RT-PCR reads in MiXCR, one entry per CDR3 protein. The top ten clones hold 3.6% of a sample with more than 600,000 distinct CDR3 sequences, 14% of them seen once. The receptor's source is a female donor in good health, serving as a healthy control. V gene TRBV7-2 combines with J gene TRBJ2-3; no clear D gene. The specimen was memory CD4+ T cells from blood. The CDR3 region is CASSAPYGSPDF. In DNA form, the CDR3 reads TGTGCCAGCAGCGCCCCATATGGGTCCCCGGATTTT.